The 10 T cell receptor beta chains below all came from one sample that was sequenced in a study of CD8 T cells in Susac syndrome. An input of about 0.45 to 1 ug of RNA was subjected to reverse transcription using random hexamers. In TCRdb, the immunoSEQ multiplex PCR reads were re-called with MiXCR into one record per CDR3 protein. The data hold roughly 200,000 distinct CDR3 sequences, with roughly 94% observed a single time. The sample comprised CD4+ T cells from PBMCs. The source of these receptors is a human donor with Susac syndrome.

The chain couples TRBV6-6 to TRBJ2-1; TRBD2 matches 9 bases. The CDR3 sequence is 16 residues long. Germline CDR1 reads MNHNY; CDR2 reads SVGAGI (reference sequence). V lost 0 bases, J lost 7 bases, and 7 bases stayed unmatched. The CDR3 region has the DNA TGTGCCAGCAGTTACTCCCTTGCGGGGGGGCGAAATGAGCAGTTCTTC. This encodes CASSYSLAGGRNEQFF.

The chain carries TRBV15 and TRBJ2-1, with D perhaps TRBD1 (5 bases). Between the trimmed V and J ends, which lost 1 base and 5 bases, there was a span of 9 bases. In germline, CDR1 is LNHNV, CDR2 YYDKDF (reference sequence). The CDR3 runs 14 residues. The CDR3 here is CATSRGQGDNEQFF. In DNA form, the CDR3 reads TGTGCCACCAGCAGAGGCCAAGGGGACAATGAGCAGTTCTTC.

This rearrangement joins TRBV28 to TRBJ1-5, with D possibly being TRBD1 (5 bases). The CDR3 has 16 amino acids. Germline V gene sequence: CDR1 MDHEN, CDR2 SYDVKM. V was shortened by 8 bases and J by 0 bases, with 17 bases between the two germline ends. This CDR3 is CASRLGAEGSNQPQHF. In DNA, the CDR3 is TGTGCCAGCCGCCTTGGGGCGGAGGGTAGCAATCAGCCCCAGCATTTT.

The chain uses TRBV7-9 and TRBJ1-1; no definite D call. Germline CDR1 and CDR2: SEHNR and FQNEAQ (reference sequence). The V end was cut by 4 bases, the J end by 3 bases, with 18 bases between. The CDR3 contains 16 residues. CDR3 nucleotides: TGTGCCAGCAGCTCCGGGAGTTGGCAGGTGGACACTGAAGCTTTCTTT. It encodes CASSSGSWQVDTEAFF.

This sequence joins TRBV30 and TRBJ1-2, with D unclear. This CDR3 has 13 amino acids. The V end lost 2 bases, the J end lost 0 bases, and 7 bases lay between the germline ends. Germline CDR1 reads GTSNPN; CDR2 reads SVGIG (reference sequence). CDR3 amino acids: CAWSRQPNYGYTF. The CDR3 DNA is TGTGCCTGGAGTCGTCAGCCTAACTATGGCTACACCTTC.

There are a few counts of this clonotype. V is TRBV4-2 and J is TRBJ2-3; D perhaps matches TRBD2 (5 bases). The germline gives CDR1 LGHNA, CDR2 YNFKEQ. The length of the CDR3 is 18 residues. V lost 0 bases, J lost 1 base, and 17 bases lay in between. The CDR3 here is CASSQDPPLRVRTDTQYF. Written as DNA, the CDR3 is TGTGCCAGCAGCCAAGACCCCCCCTTGCGGGTCCGCACAGATACGCAGTATTTT.

This chain uses TRBV4-2 with TRBJ2-2, with D possibly being TRBD2 (5 bases). CDR3 length equals 16 residues. CDR1 is LGHNA and CDR2 is YNFKEQ in the germline V gene. Trimming shortened V by 1 base and J by 7 bases, and 16 bases separated the two germline ends. The CDR3 DNA is TGTGCCAGCAGCCAAGTCAGGTCGGGGTACAGCGGGGAGCTGTTTTTT. It encodes CASSQVRSGYSGELFF.

V is TRBV29-1 and J is TRBJ1-1, with 7 bases lining up with TRBD1. V was clipped by 4 bases and J by 2 bases; unmatched bases: 7. CDR1 is SQVTM, CDR2 ANQGSEA, per germline. This CDR3 region has 14 residues. DNA of the CDR3: TGCAGCGTTGCGGGGGGACAGCGTAACACTGAAGCTTTCTTT. Its protein product is CSVAGGQRNTEAFF. Full variable domain (missing parts from reference TRBV29-1 and TRBJ1-1): SAVISQKPSRDICQRGTSLTIQCQVDSQVTMMFWYRQQPGQSLTLIATANQGSEATYESGFVIDKFPISRPNLTFSTLTVSNMSPEDSSIYLCSVAGGQRNTEAFFGQGTRLTVV.

This clonotype was found once. V usage is TRBV12-3 or TRBV12-4 and J usage is TRBJ2-2, with 8 bases that match TRBD1. CDR3 size: 15 residues. Trimming removed 8 bases from V and 4 bases from J; junction bases left unmatched: 9. The chain's CDR3 is CASATGVSGTGELFF. The CDR3 DNA reads TGTGCCAGCGCGACAGGGGTTAGCGGCACCGGGGAGCTGTTTTTT.

This sequence joins TRBV5-4 and TRBJ2-3; 8 nucleotides match TRBD2. The CDR3 is 16 residues long. Germline V lookup: CDR1 SGHNT, CDR2 YYREEE (reference sequence). The V gene end was trimmed by 1 base and the J gene end by 2 bases; junction bases not matched to a gene: 6. Written as DNA, the CDR3 is TGTGCCAGCAGCTTGCCCGAAGCGGGAGCCACAGATACGCAGTATTTT. This sequence encodes CASSLPEAGATDTQYF.